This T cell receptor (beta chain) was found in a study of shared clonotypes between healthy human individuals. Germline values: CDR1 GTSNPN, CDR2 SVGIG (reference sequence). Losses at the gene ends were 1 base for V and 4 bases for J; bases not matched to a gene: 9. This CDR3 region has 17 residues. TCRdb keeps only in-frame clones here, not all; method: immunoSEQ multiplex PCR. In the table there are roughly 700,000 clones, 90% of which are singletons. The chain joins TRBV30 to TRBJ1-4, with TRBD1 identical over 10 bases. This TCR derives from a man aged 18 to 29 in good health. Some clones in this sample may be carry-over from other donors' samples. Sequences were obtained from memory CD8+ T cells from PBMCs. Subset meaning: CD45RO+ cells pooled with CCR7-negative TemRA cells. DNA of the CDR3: TGTGCCTGGAGTGCGTCCCGGACAGGGGGGAGTAATGAAAAACTGTTTTTT. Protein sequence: CAWSASRTGGSNEKLFF.